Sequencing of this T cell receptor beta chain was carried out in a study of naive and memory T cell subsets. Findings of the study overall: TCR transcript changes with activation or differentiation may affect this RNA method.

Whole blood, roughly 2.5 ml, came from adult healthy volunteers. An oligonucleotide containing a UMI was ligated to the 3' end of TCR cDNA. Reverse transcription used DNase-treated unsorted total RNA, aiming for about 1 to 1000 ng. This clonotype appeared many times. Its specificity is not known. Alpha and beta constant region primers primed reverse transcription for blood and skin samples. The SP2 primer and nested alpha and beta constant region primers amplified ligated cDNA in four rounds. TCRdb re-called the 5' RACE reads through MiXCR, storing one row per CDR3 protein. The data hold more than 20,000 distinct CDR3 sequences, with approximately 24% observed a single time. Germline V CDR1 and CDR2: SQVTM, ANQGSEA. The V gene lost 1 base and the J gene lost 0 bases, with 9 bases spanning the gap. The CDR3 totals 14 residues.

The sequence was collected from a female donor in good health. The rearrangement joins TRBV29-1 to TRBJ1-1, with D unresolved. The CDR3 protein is CSVEAPLLNTEAFF. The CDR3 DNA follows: TGCAGCGTTGAAGCCCCCCTGTTGAACACTGAAGCTTTCTTT.